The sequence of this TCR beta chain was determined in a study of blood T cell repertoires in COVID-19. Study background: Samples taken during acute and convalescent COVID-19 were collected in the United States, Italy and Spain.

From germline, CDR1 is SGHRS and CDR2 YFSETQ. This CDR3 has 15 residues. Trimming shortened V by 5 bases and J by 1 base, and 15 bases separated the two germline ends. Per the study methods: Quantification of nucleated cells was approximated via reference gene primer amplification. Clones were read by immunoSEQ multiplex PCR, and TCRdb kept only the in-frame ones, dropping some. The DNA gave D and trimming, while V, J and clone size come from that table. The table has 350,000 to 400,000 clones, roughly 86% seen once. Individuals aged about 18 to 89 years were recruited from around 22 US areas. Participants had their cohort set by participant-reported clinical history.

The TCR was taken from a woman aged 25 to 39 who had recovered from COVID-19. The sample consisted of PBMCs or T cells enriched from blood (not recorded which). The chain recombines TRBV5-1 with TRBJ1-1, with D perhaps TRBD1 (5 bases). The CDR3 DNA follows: TGCGCCAGCAGTATTACCGGGACTACGAACACTGAAGCTTTCTTT. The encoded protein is CASSITGTTNTEAFF.